A selection of T cell receptor beta chains follows, all from one sample in a study of blood T cell repertoires in COVID-19. Some clones are missing from TCRdb's copy, which holds only in-frame ones; the method was immunoSEQ multiplex PCR. The table includes around 26,000 clones, about 83% detected once. Sequencing used peripheral blood. The source is a human donor with active COVID-19. The donor label of this sample is uncertain. The CDR3 runs from the conserved cysteine through the conserved F or W. The D gene is left open where the match is weak. A row's size may be missing; if present it is once, few, many or a size class.

V: TRBV10-1; size: once; J: TRBJ2-3; D: .; DNA: TGCGCCAGCAGTGATGTGCGGTATCCTACAGATACGCAGTATTTT; CDR3: CASSDVRYPTDTQYF
V: TRBV11-2; size: .; J: TRBJ1-3; D: TRBD1; DNA: TGTGCCAGCAGCACTACAGGGGAATCTGGAAACACCATATATTTT; CDR3: CASSTTGESGNTIYF
V: TRBV15; size: few; J: TRBJ1-4; D: .; DNA: TGTGCCACCAGCAGCCCGGGACTCACTAATGAAAAACTGTTTTTT; CDR3: CATSSPGLTNEKLFF
V: TRBV4-3; size: .; J: TRBJ1-6; D: .; DNA: TGCGCCAGCAGCCAAGTACAGGGTATGAATTCACCCCTCCACTTT; CDR3: CASSQVQGMNSPLHF
V: TRBV6-1; size: .; J: TRBJ2-5; D: TRBD1; DNA: TGTGCCAGCAGTGAAGTGAAAGGGGACAGGGGGCGCGTAGAGACCCAGTACTTC; CDR3: CASSEVKGDRGRVETQYF
V: TRBV11-3; size: .; J: TRBJ2-7; D: TRBD2; DNA: TGTGCCAGCAGCTTCTCTAGCGGGAGCTCCTACGAGCAGTACTTC; CDR3: CASSFSSGSSYEQYF
V: TRBV24-1; size: .; J: TRBJ2-3; D: .; DNA: TGTGCCACCAGTGATTTTGGGCGGGTGGGTACAGATACGCAGTATTTT; CDR3: CATSDFGRVGTDTQYF
V: TRBV28; size: large; J: TRBJ1-6; D: .; DNA: TGTGCCAGCAGCTGGACAGCCGGTGATAATTCACCCCTCCACTTT; CDR3: CASSWTAGDNSPLHF
V: TRBV10-2; size: .; J: TRBJ2-5; D: TRBD2; DNA: TGCGCCAGCAGAGTGACAGCGGGAGCTGGAGAGACCCAGTACTTC; CDR3: CASRVTAGAGETQYF
V: TRBV29-1; size: .; J: TRBJ2-4; D: .; DNA: TGCAGCGTCAGGGTTCAATTAGCCAAAAACATTCAGTACTTC; CDR3: CSVRVQLAKNIQYF
V: TRBV11-2; size: .; J: TRBJ2-3; D: TRBD1; DNA: TGTGCCAGCAGCGAAGGGACAGGGGGTCCAGATACGCAGTATTTT; CDR3: CASSEGTGGPDTQYF
V: TRBV24-1; size: .; J: TRBJ2-5; D: .; DNA: TGTGCCACCAGTGATCCTGACAGGTCAGAGACCCAGTACTTC; CDR3: CATSDPDRSETQYF
V: TRBV6-6; size: .; J: TRBJ2-3; D: .; DNA: TGTGCCAGCAGCCGGGATGACACAGATACGCAGTATTTT; CDR3: CASSRDDTDTQYF
V: TRBV11-3; size: .; J: TRBJ2-3; D: TRBD2; DNA: TGTGCCAGCAGCTCCGGACTAGCGGGAACAGATACGCAGTATTTT; CDR3: CASSSGLAGTDTQYF
V: TRBV29-1; size: .; J: TRBJ1-1; D: .; DNA: TGCAGCGTTGAACTGGCAGGGAAATTCGGTTTCTTT; CDR3: CSVELAGKFGFF
V: TRBV3-1/TRBV3-2; size: .; J: TRBJ1-1; D: TRBD1; DNA: TGTGCCAGCAGCCAACCTGACAGGGGGTATGAAGCTTTCTTT; CDR3: CASSQPDRGYEAFF
V: TRBV6-1; size: .; J: TRBJ2-7; D: TRBD1; DNA: TGTGCCAGCAGTGAGGGGACAGGGGGCGCCGAGCAGTACTTC; CDR3: CASSEGTGGAEQYF
V: TRBV7-6; size: .; J: TRBJ1-1; D: .; DNA: TGTGCCAGCAGCCCATATGGGGCTAACACTGAAGCTTTCTTT; CDR3: CASSPYGANTEAFF
V: TRBV27; size: .; J: TRBJ2-1; D: .; DNA: TGTGCCAGCAGTTTCCTTAACAGTGAGCAGTTCTTC; CDR3: CASSFLNSEQFF
V: TRBV6-1; size: .; J: TRBJ1-4; D: TRBD1; DNA: TGTGCCAGCAGTGATGGCGTCTGGGGGACAGCAAGCGGAAAACTGTTTTTT; CDR3: CASSDGVWGTASGKLFF
V: TRBV14; size: once; J: TRBJ2-3; D: TRBD1; DNA: TGTGCCAGCAGCCAGTTCTCCGGGACAGCTACAGATACGCAGTATTTT; CDR3: CASSQFSGTATDTQYF
V: TRBV5-3; size: .; J: TRBJ2-1; D: TRBD2; DNA: TGTGCCAGAAGTCCCGCCGGGACTAGCGGGAACAGCTCCTACAATGAGCAGTTCTTC; CDR3: CARSPAGTSGNSSYNEQFF
V: TRBV18; size: .; J: TRBJ2-1; D: TRBD2; DNA: TGTGCCAGCTCAACCTTAAGCGGGAGCTCCAACAATGAGCAGTTCTTC; CDR3: CASSTLSGSSNNEQFF
V: TRBV11-2; size: .; J: TRBJ2-7; D: TRBD1; DNA: TGTGCCAGCAGCTTAGGGACAGGGTCGGGCGAGCAGTACTTC; CDR3: CASSLGTGSGEQYF
V: TRBV27; size: .; J: TRBJ2-3; D: TRBD2; DNA: TGTGCCAGCAGTTTGTGGGAGGGCGTCCCCGATACGCAGTATTTT; CDR3: CASSLWEGVPDTQYF
V: TRBV27; size: .; J: TRBJ2-5; D: TRBD1; DNA: TGTGCCGTGTACAGGGGGCGAGAGACCCAGTACTTC; CDR3: CAVYRGRETQYF
V: TRBV28; size: .; J: TRBJ2-7; D: TRBD2; DNA: TGTGCCAGCAGCTCCAGGACTAGCGAGAGTCACTACGAGCAGTACTTC; CDR3: CASSSRTSESHYEQYF
V: TRBV29-1; size: .; J: TRBJ1-1; D: .; DNA: TGCAGCTCCAGGACAGAGATGAACACTGAAGCTTTCTTT; CDR3: CSSRTEMNTEAFF
V: TRBV6-1; size: .; J: TRBJ1-4; D: .; DNA: TGTGCCAGCAGTGAGACGAGGGCTAATGAAAAACTGTTTTTT; CDR3: CASSETRANEKLFF
V: TRBV5-1; size: few; J: TRBJ2-2; D: .; DNA: TGCGCCAGCAGCCCGGGGTTGGGAAACACCGGGGAGCTGTTTTTT; CDR3: CASSPGLGNTGELFF
V: TRBV7-8; size: .; J: TRBJ1-3; D: .; DNA: TGTGCCAGCAGCTTCTCAGGTTCTGGAAACACCATATATTTT; CDR3: CASSFSGSGNTIYF
V: TRBV7-9; size: few; J: TRBJ1-3; D: .; DNA: TGTGCCAGCAGCACCCCGACAGAAGGAAACACCATATATTTT; CDR3: CASSTPTEGNTIYF
V: TRBV3-1/TRBV3-2; size: .; J: TRBJ2-7; D: TRBD1; DNA: TGTGCCAGCACCAAGGGACAGGGATTAGAGCAGTACTTC; CDR3: CASTKGQGLEQYF
V: TRBV5-5; size: .; J: TRBJ2-7; D: .; DNA: TGTGCCAGCAGCTTTTCGTCCGGTTCCGAGCAGTACTTC; CDR3: CASSFSSGSEQYF
V: TRBV11-3; size: .; J: TRBJ1-2; D: .; DNA: TGTGCCAGCAGAAAAGGGGGAACTAACTATGGCTACACCTTC; CDR3: CASRKGGTNYGYTF